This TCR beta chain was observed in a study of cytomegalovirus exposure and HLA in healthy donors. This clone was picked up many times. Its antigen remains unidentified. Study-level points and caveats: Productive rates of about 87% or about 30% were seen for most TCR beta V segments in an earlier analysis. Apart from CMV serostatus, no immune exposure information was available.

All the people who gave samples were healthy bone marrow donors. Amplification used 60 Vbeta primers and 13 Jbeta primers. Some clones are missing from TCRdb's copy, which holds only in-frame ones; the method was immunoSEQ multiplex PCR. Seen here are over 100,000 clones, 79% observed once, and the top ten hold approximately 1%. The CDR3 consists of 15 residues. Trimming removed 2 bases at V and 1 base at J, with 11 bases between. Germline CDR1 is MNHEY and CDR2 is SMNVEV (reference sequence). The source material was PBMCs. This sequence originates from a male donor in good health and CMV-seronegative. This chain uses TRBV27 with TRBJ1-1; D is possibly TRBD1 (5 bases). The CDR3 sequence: CASSLQATGNTEAFF. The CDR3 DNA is TGTGCCAGCAGTTTACAGGCAACAGGGAACACTGAAGCTTTCTTT.